Below, one T cell receptor (beta chain) is given with its context. Its specificity is unknown. The sample belongs to a study of cytomegalovirus exposure and HLA in healthy donors. General study findings and limits: The classifier reportedly diagnosed cytomegalovirus status with high sensitivity and specificity. Accurate prediction of HLA-A and HLA-B alleles (for most subjects) was reportedly achieved from TCR beta sequences. For TCR beta chains, V- and J-gene trimming was later linked to a missense DCLRE1C variant.

With 1 base clipped from V and 5 bases from J, the junction kept 4 bases outside the gene matches. Germline CDR1 is LNHDA and CDR2 is SQIVND (reference sequence). The CDR3 is made up of 14 amino acids. 13 Jbeta primers and 60 Vbeta primers were used for the PCR. The repertoire was sequenced with immunoSEQ multiplex PCR; TCRdb's copy has only in-frame clones and lacks some. The sample has about 130,000 clones; under 85% are singletons. The sample comprised PBMCs. The receptor was derived from a woman aged 45-65 years in good health and CMV-seropositive. The chain couples TRBV19 to TRBJ2-5; 7 bases are a match to TRBD1. The CDR3 sequence: CASSIVGGGETQYF. CDR3 nucleotides: TGTGCCAGTAGTATAGTAGGGGGCGGGGAGACCCAGTACTTC.